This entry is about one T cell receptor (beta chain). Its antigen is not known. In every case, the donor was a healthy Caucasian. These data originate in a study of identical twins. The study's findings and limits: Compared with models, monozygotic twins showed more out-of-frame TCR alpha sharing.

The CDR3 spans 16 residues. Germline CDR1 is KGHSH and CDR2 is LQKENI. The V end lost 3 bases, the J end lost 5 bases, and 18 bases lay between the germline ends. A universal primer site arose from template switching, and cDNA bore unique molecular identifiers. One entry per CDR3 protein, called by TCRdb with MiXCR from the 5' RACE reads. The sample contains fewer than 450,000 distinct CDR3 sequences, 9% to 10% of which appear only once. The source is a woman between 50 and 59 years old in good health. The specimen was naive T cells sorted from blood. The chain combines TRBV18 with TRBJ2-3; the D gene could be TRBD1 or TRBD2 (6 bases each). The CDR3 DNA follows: TGTGCCAGCTCACCCCCGGAGGGGGTTGAGGAAGATACGCAGTATTTT. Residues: CASSPPEGVEEDTQYF.